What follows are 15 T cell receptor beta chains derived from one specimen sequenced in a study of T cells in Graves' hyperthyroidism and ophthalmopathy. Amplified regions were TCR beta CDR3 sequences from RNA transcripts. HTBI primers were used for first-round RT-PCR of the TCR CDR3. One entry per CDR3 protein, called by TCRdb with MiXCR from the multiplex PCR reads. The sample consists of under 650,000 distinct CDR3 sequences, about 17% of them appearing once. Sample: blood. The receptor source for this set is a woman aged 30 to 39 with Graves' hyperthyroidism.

CDR3 coding DNA: TGTGCCAGTTCGGACAGCGAAAATGAAAAACTGTTTTTT. This translates into CASSDSENEKLFF. The rearrangement uses TRBV7-9 and TRBJ1-4, with D perhaps TRBD1 (6 bases). Looked up from germline, CDR1 is SEHNR and CDR2 is FQNEAQ (reference sequence). The germline V and J ends were trimmed by 9 bases and 5 bases, with 13 bases remaining between them. The CDR3 sequence is 13 residues long. The full variable domain, its missing parts supplied by reference TRBV7-9 and TRBJ1-4, is DTGVSQNPRHKITKRGQNVTFRCDPISEHNRLYWYRQTLGQGPEFLTYFQNEAQLEKSRLLSDRFSAERPKGSFSTLEIQRTEQGDSAMYLCASSDSENEKLFFGSGTQLSVL.

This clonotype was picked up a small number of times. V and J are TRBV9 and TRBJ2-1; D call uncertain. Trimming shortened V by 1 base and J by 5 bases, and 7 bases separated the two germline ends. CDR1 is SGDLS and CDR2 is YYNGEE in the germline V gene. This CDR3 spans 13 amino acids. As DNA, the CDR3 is TGTGCCAGCAGCGTATCTGAGGACAATGAGCAGTTCTTC. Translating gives CASSVSEDNEQFF.

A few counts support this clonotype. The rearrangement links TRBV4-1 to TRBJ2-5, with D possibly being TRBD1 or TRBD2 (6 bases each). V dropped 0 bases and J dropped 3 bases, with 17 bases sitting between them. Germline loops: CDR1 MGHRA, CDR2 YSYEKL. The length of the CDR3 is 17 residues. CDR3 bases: TGCGCCAGCAGCCAAGATGGGGGCGGGATCGGGGAAGAGACCCAGTACTTC. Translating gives CASSQDGGGIGEETQYF.

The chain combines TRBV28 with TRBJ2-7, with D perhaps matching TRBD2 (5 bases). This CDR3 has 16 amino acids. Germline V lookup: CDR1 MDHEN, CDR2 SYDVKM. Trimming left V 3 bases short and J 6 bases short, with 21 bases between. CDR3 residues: CASSLYTSSTSLEQYF. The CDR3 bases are TGTGCCAGCAGTTTGTACACTAGTTCAACCTCCCTCGAGCAGTACTTC.

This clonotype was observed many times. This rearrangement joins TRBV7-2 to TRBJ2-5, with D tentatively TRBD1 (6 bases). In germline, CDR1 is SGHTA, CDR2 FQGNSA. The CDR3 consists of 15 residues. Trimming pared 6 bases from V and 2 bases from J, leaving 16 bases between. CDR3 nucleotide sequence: TGTGCCAGCAGTTCGGGCCTAAGGGGGCAAGAGACCCAGTACTTC. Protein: CASSSGLRGQETQYF.

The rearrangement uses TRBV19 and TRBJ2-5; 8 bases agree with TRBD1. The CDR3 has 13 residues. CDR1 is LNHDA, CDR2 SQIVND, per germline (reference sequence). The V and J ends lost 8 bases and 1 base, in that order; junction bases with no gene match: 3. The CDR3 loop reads CASQGTGQETQYF. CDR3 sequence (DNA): TGTGCCAGTCAAGGGACAGGCCAAGAGACCCAGTACTTC.

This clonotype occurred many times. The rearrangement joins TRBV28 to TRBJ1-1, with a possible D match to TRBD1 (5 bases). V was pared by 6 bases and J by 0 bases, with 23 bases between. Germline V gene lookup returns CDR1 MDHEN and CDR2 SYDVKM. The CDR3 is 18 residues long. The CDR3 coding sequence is TGTGCCAGCAGCCCGGTATTTGGGATGGGGCAATTGAACACTGAAGCTTTCTTT. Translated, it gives CASSPVFGMGQLNTEAFF.

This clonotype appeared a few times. Written as DNA, the CDR3 is TGTGCCAGCAGCTTAGAATTTCCCGACAATGAGCAGTTCTTC. Translation gives CASSLEFPDNEQFF. The chain has TRBV7-6 and TRBJ2-1, with D uncertain. Germline CDR1 and CDR2: SGHVS and FNYEAQ. Trimming left V 1 base short and J 5 bases short, with 9 bases between. This CDR3 region has 14 residues.

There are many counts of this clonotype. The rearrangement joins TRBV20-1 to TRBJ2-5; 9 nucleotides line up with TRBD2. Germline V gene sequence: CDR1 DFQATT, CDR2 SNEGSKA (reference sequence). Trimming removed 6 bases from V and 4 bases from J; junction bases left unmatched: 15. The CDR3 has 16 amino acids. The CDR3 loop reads CSARNPGTSRGETQYF. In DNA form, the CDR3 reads TGCAGTGCGCGGAACCCCGGGACTAGCCGAGGAGAGACCCAGTACTTC.

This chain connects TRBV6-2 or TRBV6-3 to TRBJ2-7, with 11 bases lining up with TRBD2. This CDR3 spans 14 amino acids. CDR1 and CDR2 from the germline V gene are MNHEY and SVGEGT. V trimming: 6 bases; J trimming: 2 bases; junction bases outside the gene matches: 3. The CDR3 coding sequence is TGTGCCAGCAGGCGACTAGCGGGGACCTACGAGCAGTACTTC. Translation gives CASRRLAGTYEQYF.

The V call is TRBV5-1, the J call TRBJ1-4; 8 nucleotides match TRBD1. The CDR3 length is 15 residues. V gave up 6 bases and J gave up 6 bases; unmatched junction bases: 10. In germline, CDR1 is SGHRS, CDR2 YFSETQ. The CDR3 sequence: CASKGTGGSDEKLFF. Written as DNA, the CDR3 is TGCGCCAGCAAGGGAACAGGGGGGAGTGATGAAAAACTGTTTTTT.

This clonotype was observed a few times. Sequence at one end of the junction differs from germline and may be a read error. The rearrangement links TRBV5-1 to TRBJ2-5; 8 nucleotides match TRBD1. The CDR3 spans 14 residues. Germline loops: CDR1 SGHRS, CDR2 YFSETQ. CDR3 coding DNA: TGCGCCAGCAGTCTTGCGACAGGGGCAGAGACCCAGTGCTTC. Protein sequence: CASSLATGAETQCF.

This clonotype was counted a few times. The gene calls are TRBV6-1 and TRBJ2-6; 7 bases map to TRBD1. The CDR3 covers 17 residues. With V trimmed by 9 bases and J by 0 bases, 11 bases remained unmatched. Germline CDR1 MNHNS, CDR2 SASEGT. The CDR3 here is CARASGTAVSGANVLTF. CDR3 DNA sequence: TGTGCCAGAGCATCGGGGACAGCGGTCTCTGGGGCCAACGTCCTGACTTTC.

As DNA, the CDR3 is TGTGCCAGCAGCCGAGTTGACACGAACACCGGGGAGCTGTTTTTT. Translation: CASSRVDTNTGELFF. The chain employs TRBV14 and TRBJ2-2, with no clear D. This CDR3 comprises 15 residues. Per germline, CDR1 SGHDN and CDR2 FVKESK. Trimming removed 4 bases at V and 0 bases at J, with 9 bases between. Full variable domain (missing parts from reference TRBV14 and TRBJ2-2): EAGVTQFPSHSVIEKGQTVTLRCDPISGHDNLYWYRRVMGKEIKFLLHFVKESKQDESGMPNNRFLAERTGGTYSTLKVQPAELEDSGVYFCASSRVDTNTGELFFGEGSRLTVL.

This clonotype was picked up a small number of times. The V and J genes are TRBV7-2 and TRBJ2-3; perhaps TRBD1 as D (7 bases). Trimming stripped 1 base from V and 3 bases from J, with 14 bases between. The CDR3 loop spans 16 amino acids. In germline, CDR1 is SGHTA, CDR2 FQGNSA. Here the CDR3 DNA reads TGTGCCAGCAGCTTAGGGGGGGCAGGGGGGACAGATACGCAGTATTTT. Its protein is CASSLGGAGGTDTQYF.